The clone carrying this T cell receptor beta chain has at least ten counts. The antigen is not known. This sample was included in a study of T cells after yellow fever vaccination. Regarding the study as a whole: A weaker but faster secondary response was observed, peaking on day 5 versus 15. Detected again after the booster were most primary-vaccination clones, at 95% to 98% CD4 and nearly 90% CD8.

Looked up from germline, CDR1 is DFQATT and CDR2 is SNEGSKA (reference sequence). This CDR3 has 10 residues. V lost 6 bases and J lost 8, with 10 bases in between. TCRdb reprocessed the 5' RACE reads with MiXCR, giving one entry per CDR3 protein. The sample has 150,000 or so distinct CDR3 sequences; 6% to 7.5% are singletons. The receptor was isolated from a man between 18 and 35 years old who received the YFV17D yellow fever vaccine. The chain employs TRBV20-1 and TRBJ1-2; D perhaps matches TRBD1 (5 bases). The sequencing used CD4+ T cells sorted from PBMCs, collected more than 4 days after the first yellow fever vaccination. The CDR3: CSATTVGYTF. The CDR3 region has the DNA TGCAGTGCCACGACAGTAGGCTACACCTTC.